This T cell receptor beta chain was documented in a study of blood T cells in healthy people across ages. CDR1 is ENHRY, CDR2 SYGVKD, per germline. Trimming left V 4 bases short and J 2 bases short, with 11 bases between. The CDR3 runs 14 residues. A sample-barcoded 5' primer and a J-beta primer mix were used in a second PCR of roughly 7 to 11 cycles. Every cDNA molecule carried a tag from a template-switch adaptor bearing 12 random nucleotides. From the 5' RACE reads, TCRdb called clonotypes with MiXCR, one entry per CDR3 protein. This sample has 1.5 million to 2 million distinct CDR3 sequences, with roughly 43% found just once.

This TCR came from a human donor in good health. J is TRBJ1-2 and V is TRBV10-3; possibly TRBD1 for D (5 bases). Material: blood. The chain's CDR3 is CAISAEGLNYGYTF. The CDR3 DNA reads TGTGCCATCAGTGCAGAGGGACTGAACTATGGCTACACCTTC.